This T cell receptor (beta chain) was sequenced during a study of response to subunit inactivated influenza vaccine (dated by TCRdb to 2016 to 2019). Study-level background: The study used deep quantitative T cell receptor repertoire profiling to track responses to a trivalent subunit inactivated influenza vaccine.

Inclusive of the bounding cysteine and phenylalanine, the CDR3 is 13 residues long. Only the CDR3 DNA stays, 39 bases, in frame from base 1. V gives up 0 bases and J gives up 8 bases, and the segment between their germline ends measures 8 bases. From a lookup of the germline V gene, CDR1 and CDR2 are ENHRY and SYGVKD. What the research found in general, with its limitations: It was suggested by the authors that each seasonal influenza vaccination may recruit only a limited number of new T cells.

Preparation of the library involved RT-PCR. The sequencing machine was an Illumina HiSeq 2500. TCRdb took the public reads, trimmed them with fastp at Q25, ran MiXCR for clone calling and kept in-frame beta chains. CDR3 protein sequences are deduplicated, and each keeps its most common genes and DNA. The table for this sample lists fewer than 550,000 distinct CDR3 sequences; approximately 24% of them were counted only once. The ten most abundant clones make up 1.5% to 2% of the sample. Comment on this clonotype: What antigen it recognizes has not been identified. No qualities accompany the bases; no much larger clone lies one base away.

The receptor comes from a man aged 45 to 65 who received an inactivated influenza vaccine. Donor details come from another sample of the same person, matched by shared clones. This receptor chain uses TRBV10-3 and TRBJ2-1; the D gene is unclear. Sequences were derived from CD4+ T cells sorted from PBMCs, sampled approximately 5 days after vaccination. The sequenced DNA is TGTGCCATCAGTGAGTCTGGGTTTTATGAGCAGTTCTTC. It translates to CAISESGFYEQFF.